This paragraph reports one T cell receptor beta chain. The antigen is undetermined. The time point here: week 47, end of study. With topical imiquimod, each dose of the vaccine consisted of 300 ug of mutant IDH1 20-mer peptide. Method: immunoSEQ multiplex PCR; TCRdb's copy keeps in-frame clones and lacks some. The data show around 50,000 clones, roughly 80% seen once. The data are from a study of a mutant IDH1 vaccine in newly diagnosed glioma. Germline assignment: CDR1 SGHTA and CDR2 FQGNSA. The V end lost 5 bases, the J end lost 5 bases, and 13 bases lay between the germline ends. The CDR3 consists of 14 residues. Study results and limitations: Changes to the top peripheral T cell clonotypes appeared unrelated to pseudoprogression.

The chain recombines TRBV7-2 with TRBJ2-1; D is uncertain. The clonotype originates from a woman aged 25 to 39 with glioma. Some clones in this sample may be carry-over from other donors' samples. The source was PBMCs, collected from a glioma patient whose treatment included an IDH1 peptide vaccine. The chain's CDR3 is CASSLQSGHNEQFF. The CDR3 DNA reads as TGTGCCAGCAGCCTCCAATCGGGTCACAATGAGCAGTTCTTC.